Below, 17 T cell receptor beta chains from the same sample are listed, as sequenced in a study of T cells after yellow fever vaccination. TCRdb reanalysed the 5' RACE reads using MiXCR and keeps one entry per CDR3 protein. The sample records fewer than 500,000 distinct CDR3 sequences, roughly a sixth being singletons. The material was PBMCs, obtained before the yellow fever booster vaccination. Source of these receptors: a man between 18 and 29 years old who received the YFV17D yellow fever vaccine.

J is TRBJ2-5 and V is TRBV9, with D unresolved. V lost 6 bases to trimming and J lost 4 bases, with 22 bases between them. The germline V gene has CDR1 SGDLS and CDR2 YYNGEE. The CDR3 has 16 residues. CDR3 residues: CASTRSALHPGETQYF. CDR3 coding DNA: TGTGCCAGCACCAGGAGCGCACTCCACCCGGGAGAGACCCAGTACTTC. Drawing the rest from reference TRBV9 and TRBJ2-5, the complete variable domain is DSGVTQTPKHLITATGQRVTLRCSPRSGDLSVYWYQQSLDQGLQFLIQYYNGEERAKGNILERFSAQQFPDLHSELNLSSLELGDSALYFCASTRSALHPGETQYFGPGTRLLVL.

The rearrangement links TRBV19 to TRBJ2-4, with D hard to call. CDR3 size: 14 residues. Germline-derived CDR1 and CDR2 are LNHDA and SQIVND (reference sequence). Trimming left V 3 bases short and J 0 bases short, with 6 bases between. The CDR3 region is CASSMVEAKNIQYF. The CDR3, as DNA: TGTGCCAGTAGTATGGTAGAAGCCAAAAACATTCAGTACTTC.

V is TRBV12-3 or TRBV12-4 and J is TRBJ2-3; no clear D gene. The CDR3 extends over 12 amino acids. Trimming shortened V by 3 bases and J by 8 bases, and 9 bases separated the two germline ends. The DNA for the CDR3 is TGTGCCAGCAGTTTTCCCAGCAGTACGCAGTATTTT. It yields the protein CASSFPSSTQYF.

The chain joins TRBV5-1 to TRBJ1-1; perhaps TRBD1 as D (6 bases). Germline assignment: CDR1 SGHRS and CDR2 YFSETQ. CDR3 length: 14 amino acids. V was trimmed by 7 bases and J by 5 bases, leaving 18 bases between them. For the CDR3, the DNA is TGCGCCAGCGAGACCTGGACCCAGGGGACTGAAGCTTTCTTT. Translating gives CASETWTQGTEAFF.

This chain connects TRBV15 to TRBJ1-2; D remains unclear. The CDR3 extends over 12 amino acids. The V and J ends lost 3 bases and 2 bases respectively, with 4 bases between them. Germline V lookup: CDR1 LNHNV, CDR2 YYDKDF (reference sequence). CDR3 DNA sequence: TGTGCCACCAGCAGGGTCAACTATGGCTACACCTTC. It translates to CATSRVNYGYTF.

The rearrangement uses TRBV7-9 and TRBJ2-2, with no clear D. Per the germline V gene, CDR1 is SEHNR and CDR2 is FQNEAQ (reference sequence). The CDR3 length is 14 residues. Trimming stripped 3 bases from V and 4 bases from J, with 9 bases between. The CDR3 protein is CASSFTKPTGELFF. Written as DNA, the CDR3 is TGTGCCAGCAGCTTTACCAAACCCACCGGGGAGCTGTTTTTT. The full variable domain, rest sourced from reference TRBV7-9 and TRBJ2-2, is DTGVSQNPRHKITKRGQNVTFRCDPISEHNRLYWYRQTLGQGPEFLTYFQNEAQLEKSRLLSDRFSAERPKGSFSTLEIQRTEQGDSAMYLCASSFTKPTGELFFGEGSRLTVL.

This clonotype has at least ten counts. The CDR3 loop is CASNNRVDTEAFF. The CDR3 DNA reads as TGTGCCAGCAACAACAGGGTAGACACTGAAGCTTTCTTT. The rearrangement joins TRBV7-2 to TRBJ1-1; possible D gene TRBD1, 6 bases. The V and J ends lost 7 bases and 3 bases respectively, with 12 bases between them. The CDR3 runs to 13 residues. Looked up from germline, CDR1 is SGHTA and CDR2 is FQGNSA.

The chain links TRBV5-1 to TRBJ2-3; tentative D call: TRBD1 (6 bases). The CDR3 consists of 15 residues. The germline gives CDR1 SGHRS, CDR2 YFSETQ. The ends were cut back, 4 bases at V and 4 bases at J, with 16 bases in the middle. CDR3 sequence (DNA): TGCGCCAGCAGCGTCACAGGGACCGTCGCAGATACGCAGTATTTT. It codes for CASSVTGTVADTQYF.

This clonotype was seen ten or more times. This sequence joins TRBV9 and TRBJ2-7; 8 nucleotides agree with TRBD2. Trimming removed 4 bases from V and 5 bases from J; junction bases left unmatched: 8. The CDR3 length is 14 residues. Per the germline V gene, CDR1 is SGDLS and CDR2 is YYNGEE. The CDR3 loop reads CASSSGRGWDEQYF. DNA for the CDR3: TGTGCCAGCAGCTCCGGGAGGGGCTGGGACGAGCAGTACTTC.

The chain carries TRBV27 and TRBJ2-1; 7 bases fit TRBD2. CDR1 is MNHEY and CDR2 is SMNVEV in the germline V gene (reference sequence). The V segment lost 4 bases and the J segment 0 bases; nucleotides outside the gene matches: 18. CDR3 size: 20 residues. CDR3 region: CASSWGGGTDFISSYNEQFF. The DNA for the CDR3 is TGTGCCAGCAGTTGGGGGGGGGGGACGGACTTTATAAGCTCCTACAATGAGCAGTTCTTC.

In this sample, this clonotype turned up a few times. CDR3 DNA sequence: TGTGCCAGCAGCTTAAGGGGCCAGGGCCTGAATGAAAAACTGTTTTTT. It specifies CASSLRGQGLNEKLFF. The V gene is TRBV7-9, the J gene TRBJ1-4, with D possibly matching TRBD1 (5 bases). V was cut by 2 bases and J by 5 bases, with 15 bases left in between. CDR3 length: 16 residues. The germline gives CDR1 SEHNR, CDR2 FQNEAQ (reference sequence).

The chain carries TRBV5-5 and TRBJ1-3; D remains unclear. Germline V CDR1 and CDR2: SGHKS, YYEKEE (reference sequence). Trimming removed 4 bases from V and 0 bases from J, with 11 bases in between. This CDR3 spans 15 amino acids. The CDR3 DNA sequence: TGTGCCAGCAGCCCGGACTGGAGCTCTGGAAACACCATATATTTT. Translating gives CASSPDWSSGNTIYF.

The chain is built from TRBV6-6 and TRBJ2-5; D may be TRBD1 (6 bases). The V and J ends lost 8 bases and 1 base respectively, with 14 bases between them. The CDR3 is 14 amino acids. CDR1 MNHNY and CDR2 SVGAGI come from the germline V gene (reference sequence). Here the CDR3 reads CASSQGRVQETQYF. The DNA for the CDR3 is TGTGCCAGCTCACAGGGCAGGGTCCAAGAGACCCAGTACTTC.

The chain recombines TRBV7-2 with TRBJ1-6, with 7 bases that match TRBD1. CDR3 length: 15 amino acids. In germline, CDR1 is SGHTA, CDR2 FQGNSA. Trimming cost V 5 bases and J 10 bases; bases outside gene matches: 11. The CDR3 loop is CASSPGRGQPSPLHF. The CDR3 nucleotides are TGTGCCAGCAGCCCCGGACGGGGACAGCCATCACCCCTCCACTTT.

This rearrangement joins TRBV4-1 to TRBJ1-5, with D possibly matching TRBD1 (5 bases). Trimming left V 5 bases short and J 6 bases short, with 17 bases between. The germline CDR1 and CDR2 sequences are MGHRA and YSYEKL. The CDR3 is made up of 15 amino acids. The CDR3 DNA reads TGCGCCAGCAGCTTGGACACCCACGGGGGTCAGCCCCAGCATTTT. This sequence encodes CASSLDTHGGQPQHF.

This clonotype was picked up many times. The V and J genes are TRBV12-3 or TRBV12-4 and TRBJ2-1; 9 bases map to TRBD1. The V gene end was trimmed by 8 bases and the J gene end by 13 bases; junction bases not matched to a gene: 12. The CDR3 runs to 13 residues. Here the CDR3 DNA reads TGTGCCAGCGAAAACCGGGACAGGGCCCACCAGTTCTTC. The encoded protein is CASENRDRAHQFF.

The rearrangement uses TRBV21-1 and TRBJ2-5. TRBV21-1 is listed as a pseudogene. CDR3 length: 9 amino acids. CDR3 protein: CARGETQYF. DNA for the CDR3: TGTGCCAGAGGAGAGACCCAGTACTTC.